Reported below is one TCR beta chain. Trimming took 4 bases from V and 0 from J, leaving 10 bases between them. Germline assignment: CDR1 LGHDT and CDR2 YNNKEL (reference sequence). The CDR3 is 14 residues long. Repertoires were generated with immunoSEQ multiplex PCR, while TCRdb's copy carries only in-frame clones and drops some. The data hold 31,000 or so clones, with around 89% observed a single time. These data belong to a study of blood T cell repertoires in COVID-19. The sequencing sample was made of peripheral blood. The rearrangement links TRBV3-1 (or the pseudogene TRBV3-2) to TRBJ2-7, with a weak D call TRBD1 (5 bases). This receptor was identified in a man in his 60s with active COVID-19. CDR3 in amino acids: CASSPKGPSYEQYF. DNA of the CDR3: TGTGCCAGCAGCCCGAAGGGGCCCTCCTACGAGCAGTACTTC.